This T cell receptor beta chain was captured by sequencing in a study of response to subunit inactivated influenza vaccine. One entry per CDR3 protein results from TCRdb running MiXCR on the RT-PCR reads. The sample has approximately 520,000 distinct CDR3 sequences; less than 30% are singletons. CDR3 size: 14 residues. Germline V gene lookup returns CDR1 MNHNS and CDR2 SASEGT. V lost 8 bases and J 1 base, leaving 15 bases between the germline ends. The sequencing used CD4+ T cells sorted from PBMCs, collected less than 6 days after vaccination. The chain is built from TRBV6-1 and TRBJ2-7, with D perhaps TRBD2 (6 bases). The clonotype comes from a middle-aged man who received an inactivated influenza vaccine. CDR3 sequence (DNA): TGTGCCAGCGGCCGCGACGGGACTTCCTACGAGCAGTACTTC. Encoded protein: CASGRDGTSYEQYF.